These T cell receptor beta chains were read from a single sample in a study of blood T cell repertoires in COVID-19. Some clones are missing from TCRdb's copy, which holds only in-frame ones; the method was immunoSEQ multiplex PCR. The data show 90,000 to 150,000 clones, about 80% seen once. The sequenced sample consisted of peripheral blood. The receptors shown here come from a woman over 75 with acute or convalescent COVID-19. Each CDR3 is given with its conserved first and last residue. The D gene is left open where the match is weak. Size is omitted from some rows. Given values are once, few, many or a class for expanded clones.

j_gene: TRBJ2-5
d_gene: TRBD1
abundance: few
v_gene: TRBV7-7
CDR3aa: CASSSQGALGETQYF
CDR3nt: TGTGCCAGCAGCTCACAGGGGGCGCTTGGAGAGACCCAGTACTTC

j_gene: TRBJ1-5
d_gene: NA
abundance: NA
v_gene: TRBV28
CDR3aa: CASSLEDRALNQPQHF
CDR3nt: TGTGCCAGCAGTTTAGAGGACAGAGCCCTCAATCAGCCCCAGCATTTT

j_gene: TRBJ2-7
d_gene: TRBD1
abundance: NA
v_gene: TRBV28
CDR3aa: CASSTQIGDRGLYEQYF
CDR3nt: TGTGCCAGCAGTACTCAGATTGGGGACAGGGGGCTTTACGAGCAGTACTTC

j_gene: TRBJ2-1
d_gene: TRBD2
abundance: NA
v_gene: TRBV2
CDR3aa: CASSEGRGAEYNEQFF
CDR3nt: TGTGCCAGCAGTGAAGGGCGGGGGGCTGAATACAATGAGCAGTTCTTC

j_gene: TRBJ1-1
d_gene: NA
abundance: NA
v_gene: TRBV6-5
CDR3aa: CASTLPQATEAFF
CDR3nt: TGTGCCAGCACCCTTCCACAGGCGACTGAAGCTTTCTTT

j_gene: TRBJ1-2
d_gene: TRBD1
abundance: NA
v_gene: TRBV3-1/TRBV3-2
CDR3aa: CASSPRGGQPYF
CDR3nt: TGTGCCAGCAGCCCTCGAGGGGGACAGCCTTACTTC

j_gene: TRBJ2-5
d_gene: TRBD1
abundance: NA
v_gene: TRBV2
CDR3aa: CASSVTQGAGETQYF
CDR3nt: TGTGCCAGCAGTGTTACACAGGGGGCCGGGGAGACCCAGTACTTC

j_gene: TRBJ2-7
d_gene: NA
abundance: NA
v_gene: TRBV28
CDR3aa: CASSEVRLRFYEQYF
CDR3nt: TGTGCCAGCAGCGAGGTACGCCTTCGGTTCTACGAGCAGTACTTC

j_gene: TRBJ1-2
d_gene: TRBD1
abundance: NA
v_gene: TRBV29-1
CDR3aa: CSVTGTGYGYTF
CDR3nt: TGCAGCGTGACGGGGACAGGCTATGGCTACACCTTC

j_gene: TRBJ1-6
d_gene: NA
abundance: NA
v_gene: TRBV10-1
CDR3aa: CASSDLAVGSPLHF
CDR3nt: TGCGCCAGCAGTGATCTCGCAGTGGGCTCACCCCTCCACTTT

j_gene: TRBJ1-5
d_gene: NA
abundance: NA
v_gene: TRBV9
CDR3aa: CASSVEGDQPQHF
CDR3nt: TGTGCCAGCAGCGTAGAGGGGGATCAGCCCCAGCATTTT

j_gene: TRBJ2-7
d_gene: NA
abundance: NA
v_gene: TRBV5-1
CDR3aa: CASSDGDSTYEQYF
CDR3nt: TGCGCCAGCAGCGACGGGGACTCGACCTACGAGCAGTACTTC

j_gene: TRBJ1-4
d_gene: TRBD1
abundance: NA
v_gene: TRBV9
CDR3aa: CASSPGTGGGEKLFF
CDR3nt: TGTGCCAGCAGCCCAGGGACAGGGGGAGGTGAAAAACTGTTTTTT

j_gene: TRBJ2-1
d_gene: TRBD2
abundance: NA
v_gene: TRBV4-2
CDR3aa: CASSQEVGLAGGRPYEQFF
CDR3nt: TGTGCCAGCAGCCAAGAAGTGGGACTAGCGGGAGGGAGGCCGTATGAGCAGTTCTTC

j_gene: TRBJ1-2
d_gene: TRBD1
abundance: NA
v_gene: TRBV5-1
CDR3aa: CASFSRQGYGYTF
CDR3nt: TGCGCCAGCTTCAGCCGACAGGGCTATGGCTACACCTTC

j_gene: TRBJ1-2
d_gene: TRBD1
abundance: NA
v_gene: TRBV6-2/TRBV6-3
CDR3aa: CASSTQTGVNYGYTF
CDR3nt: TGTGCCAGCAGTACCCAAACAGGGGTGAACTATGGCTACACCTTC

j_gene: TRBJ1-6
d_gene: NA
abundance: NA
v_gene: TRBV6-5
CDR3aa: CASSYSPGQYSPLHF
CDR3nt: TGTGCCAGCAGTTACTCGCCGGGACAATATTCACCCCTCCACTTT

j_gene: TRBJ1-1
d_gene: NA
abundance: few
v_gene: TRBV6-5
CDR3aa: CASSYSARGNTEAFF
CDR3nt: TGTGCCAGCAGTTACTCGGCCAGGGGAAACACTGAAGCTTTCTTT

j_gene: TRBJ1-5
d_gene: TRBD1
abundance: NA
v_gene: TRBV11-2
CDR3aa: CASSPGTGGGLQPQHF
CDR3nt: TGTGCCAGCAGCCCAGGGACAGGGGGAGGTTTGCAGCCCCAGCATTTT

j_gene: TRBJ2-1
d_gene: TRBD1
abundance: NA
v_gene: TRBV6-6
CDR3aa: CASSYPDRGNEQFF
CDR3nt: TGTGCCAGCAGTTACCCGGACAGGGGCAATGAGCAGTTCTTC

j_gene: TRBJ2-6
d_gene: NA
abundance: NA
v_gene: TRBV5-6
CDR3aa: CASSHRLRVSGANVLTF
CDR3nt: TGTGCCAGCAGTCATAGACTAAGGGTCAGTGGGGCCAACGTCCTGACTTTC

j_gene: TRBJ1-2
d_gene: NA
abundance: few
v_gene: TRBV20-1
CDR3aa: CSAESNYGYTF
CDR3nt: TGCAGTGCTGAGTCTAACTATGGCTACACCTTC

j_gene: TRBJ1-1
d_gene: TRBD1
abundance: NA
v_gene: TRBV5-1
CDR3aa: CASSFTGAEAFF
CDR3nt: TGCGCCAGCAGCTTTACAGGGGCTGAAGCTTTCTTT

j_gene: TRBJ1-4
d_gene: TRBD1
abundance: NA
v_gene: TRBV9
CDR3aa: CASSVGGTGLNEKLFF
CDR3nt: TGTGCCAGCAGCGTAGGGGGGACAGGGTTAAATGAAAAACTGTTTTTT

j_gene: TRBJ2-5
d_gene: NA
abundance: NA
v_gene: TRBV5-1
CDR3aa: CASSLVPDQETQYF
CDR3nt: TGCGCCAGCAGCTTGGTCCCAGACCAAGAGACCCAGTACTTC

j_gene: TRBJ2-3
d_gene: TRBD1
abundance: NA
v_gene: TRBV7-2
CDR3aa: CASSQGGTGTDTQYF
CDR3nt: TGTGCCAGCAGTCAGGGAGGGACAGGGACAGATACGCAGTATTTT

j_gene: TRBJ2-5
d_gene: TRBD2
abundance: once
v_gene: TRBV4-1
CDR3aa: CASSQDRGGETQYF
CDR3nt: TGCGCCAGCAGCCAAGATCGGGGGGGAGAGACCCAGTACTTC

j_gene: TRBJ1-1
d_gene: NA
abundance: NA
v_gene: TRBV6-2/TRBV6-3
CDR3aa: CASSQSVEAFF
CDR3nt: TGTGCCAGCAGCCAGAGCGTCGAAGCTTTCTTT

j_gene: TRBJ1-2
d_gene: TRBD1
abundance: NA
v_gene: TRBV11-1
CDR3aa: CASSLAGTGPSHTF
CDR3nt: TGTGCCAGCAGCTTAGCTGGGACAGGGCCCTCTCACACCTTC

j_gene: TRBJ1-5
d_gene: NA
abundance: few
v_gene: TRBV2
CDR3aa: CASSVEGRGQPQHF
CDR3nt: TGTGCCAGCAGTGTCGAGGGCCGGGGTCAGCCCCAGCATTTT

j_gene: TRBJ2-2
d_gene: NA
abundance: NA
v_gene: TRBV4-1
CDR3aa: CASSINSQGPLNTGELFF
CDR3nt: TGCGCCAGCAGCATAAACTCCCAGGGGCCGCTGAACACCGGGGAGCTGTTTTTT

j_gene: TRBJ2-7
d_gene: TRBD1
abundance: NA
v_gene: TRBV5-8
CDR3aa: CASSTDRGINEQYF
CDR3nt: TGTGCCAGCAGCACGGACAGGGGGATAAACGAGCAGTACTTC

j_gene: TRBJ2-2
d_gene: TRBD1
abundance: NA
v_gene: TRBV5-4
CDR3aa: CASSLQGHTGELFF
CDR3nt: TGTGCCAGCAGCTTACAGGGGCACACCGGGGAGCTGTTTTTT

j_gene: TRBJ1-2
d_gene: NA
abundance: NA
v_gene: TRBV7-2
CDR3aa: CASSLGRGDYYGYTF
CDR3nt: TGTGCCAGCAGCCTTGGGCGGGGAGACTACTATGGCTACACCTTC

j_gene: TRBJ1-1
d_gene: NA
abundance: once
v_gene: TRBV6-5
CDR3aa: CASSYSNRVNTEAFF
CDR3nt: TGTGCCAGCAGTTACTCGAACAGGGTGAACACTGAAGCTTTCTTT

j_gene: TRBJ2-2
d_gene: NA
abundance: NA
v_gene: TRBV15
CDR3aa: CATSRVGVTGELFF
CDR3nt: TGTGCCACCAGCAGAGTCGGGGTCACCGGGGAGCTGTTTTTT

j_gene: TRBJ1-5
d_gene: NA
abundance: NA
v_gene: TRBV12-3/TRBV12-4
CDR3aa: CASSLTGGQPQHF
CDR3nt: TGTGCCAGCAGTTTGACGGGGGGTCAGCCCCAGCATTTT

j_gene: TRBJ1-2
d_gene: NA
abundance: NA
v_gene: TRBV19
CDR3aa: CASSTTGLINYGYTF
CDR3nt: TGTGCCAGTAGTACAACAGGGTTAATTAACTATGGCTACACCTTC

j_gene: TRBJ1-4
d_gene: TRBD1
abundance: few
v_gene: TRBV19
CDR3aa: CASSPRAGGNEKLFF
CDR3nt: TGTGCCAGTAGCCCAAGGGCAGGGGGAAATGAAAAACTGTTTTTT

j_gene: TRBJ2-6
d_gene: NA
abundance: NA
v_gene: TRBV18
CDR3aa: CASSPEPVAGANVLTF
CDR3nt: TGTGCCAGCTCTCCCGAGCCCGTGGCTGGGGCCAACGTCCTGACTTTC

j_gene: TRBJ1-1
d_gene: TRBD1
abundance: NA
v_gene: TRBV5-1
CDR3aa: CASSWTGDTEAFF
CDR3nt: TGCGCCAGCAGTTGGACAGGGGACACTGAAGCTTTCTTT

j_gene: TRBJ2-1
d_gene: TRBD2
abundance: NA
v_gene: TRBV18
CDR3aa: CASSPILAGEYNEQFF
CDR3nt: TGTGCCAGCTCACCGATTTTAGCGGGAGAATACAATGAGCAGTTCTTC

j_gene: TRBJ2-5
d_gene: NA
abundance: once
v_gene: TRBV9
CDR3aa: CASSASGEETQYF
CDR3nt: TGTGCCAGCAGCGCGTCCGGGGAGGAGACCCAGTACTTC

j_gene: TRBJ2-7
d_gene: NA
abundance: NA
v_gene: TRBV7-2
CDR3aa: CASSLDRVSYEQYF
CDR3nt: TGTGCCAGCAGCTTAGACCGGGTTTCCTACGAGCAGTACTTC

j_gene: TRBJ2-1
d_gene: NA
abundance: NA
v_gene: TRBV5-4
CDR3aa: CASSLDAGPHNEQFF
CDR3nt: TGTGCCAGCAGCTTGGACGCGGGGCCCCACAATGAGCAGTTCTTC

j_gene: TRBJ2-1
d_gene: NA
abundance: NA
v_gene: TRBV14
CDR3aa: CASSRRRGRAYNEQFF
CDR3nt: TGTGCCAGCAGCCGGAGAAGGGGCCGCGCCTACAATGAGCAGTTCTTC

j_gene: TRBJ2-3
d_gene: TRBD2
abundance: NA
v_gene: TRBV19
CDR3aa: CASSSAGAQFTQYF
CDR3nt: TGTGCCAGTAGTTCGGCGGGAGCCCAATTTACGCAGTATTTT

j_gene: TRBJ1-4
d_gene: NA
abundance: NA
v_gene: TRBV24-1
CDR3aa: CATSDPGGPSEKLFF
CDR3nt: TGTGCCACCAGTGATCCGGGGGGGCCGAGTGAAAAACTGTTTTTT

j_gene: TRBJ2-1
d_gene: TRBD1
abundance: NA
v_gene: TRBV30
CDR3aa: CAWSGLRQGNEQFF
CDR3nt: TGTGCCTGGAGTGGTTTGCGACAGGGAAATGAGCAGTTCTTC

j_gene: TRBJ1-6
d_gene: TRBD1
abundance: NA
v_gene: TRBV18
CDR3aa: CASSLGQAYNSPLHF
CDR3nt: TGTGCCAGCTCACTAGGACAGGCGTATAATTCACCCCTCCACTTT

j_gene: TRBJ1-1
d_gene: NA
abundance: NA
v_gene: TRBV14
CDR3aa: CASSQAGEAFF
CDR3nt: TGTGCCAGCAGCCAAGCGGGGGAAGCTTTCTTT

j_gene: TRBJ2-3
d_gene: TRBD2
abundance: NA
v_gene: TRBV7-2
CDR3aa: CASSYQAVAGVDTQYF
CDR3nt: TGTGCCAGCAGCTACCAGGCGGTAGCGGGGGTAGATACGCAGTATTTT

j_gene: TRBJ2-5
d_gene: NA
abundance: NA
v_gene: TRBV9
CDR3aa: CASSGEDQETQYF
CDR3nt: TGTGCCAGCAGCGGGGAGGATCAAGAGACCCAGTACTTC

j_gene: TRBJ1-2
d_gene: TRBD1
abundance: NA
v_gene: TRBV4-3
CDR3aa: CASSQEISTGAYGYTF
CDR3nt: TGCGCCAGCAGCCAAGAAATCAGTACAGGGGCCTATGGCTACACCTTC